Presented here are 15 T cell receptor beta chains from one specimen sequenced in a study of cytomegalovirus exposure and HLA in healthy donors (dated by TCRdb to about 2017). Library prep was done by the immunoSEQ multiplex PCR assay. A mixture of 60 forward primers for TCR Vbeta segments and 13 reverse primers for TCR Jbeta segments was used in the multiplex PCR. Not all clones reach the TCRdb copy of this immuneACCESS table, which keeps in-frame sequences only. Checked studies attribute under half of the gap to unresolved V genes and leave the rest unexplained. This sample lists nearly 110,000 clones; roughly 76% were detected once. The ten largest clonotypes hold roughly 6% of the sample. Sequencing was carried out using PBMCs. The source is a woman aged 50 to 60 in good health and CMV-seropositive.

This clone was recorded only once. This rearrangement joins TRBV2 to TRBJ2-4, with D possibly matching TRBD2 (6 bases). In germline, CDR1 is SNHLY, CDR2 FYNNEI. Between the trimmed V and J ends, which lost 6 bases and 3 bases, there was a span of 18 bases. The CDR3 runs 16 residues. CDR3 in DNA: TGTGCCAGCAGGGGGGGAAGGCCGTTACACAAAAACATTCAGTACTTC. This gives the protein CASRGGRPLHKNIQYF.

This clone was seen once. V and J are TRBV7-3 and TRBJ2-1; 13 positions agree with TRBD2. CDR3 length: 14 amino acids. Germline CDR1 SGHTA, CDR2 FQGTGA. The junction had 5 bases not matched to a gene; V was cut back by 6 bases and J by 9 bases. The CDR3 region is CASSLGLAGAEQFF. The CDR3 nucleotides are TGTGCCAGCAGTCTCGGACTAGCGGGGGCTGAGCAGTTCTTC.

This chain links TRBV7-2 with TRBJ1-1; D remains ambiguous. V dropped 1 base and J dropped 1 base, with 10 bases sitting between them. CDR3 length: 15 residues. Germline V gene data show CDR1 as SGHTA and CDR2 as FQGNSA. The CDR3 DNA is TGTGCCAGCAGCTTAGTGAGTGGAGGGAACACTGAAGCTTTCTTT. It is translated as CASSLVSGGNTEAFF.

This clone has just a few counts. V gene TRBV30 combines with J gene TRBJ1-2, with 10 bases identical to TRBD1. CDR3 length equals 17 residues. J lost 5 bases, V lost 3 bases, and 15 bases had no gene match. The V gene's germline CDR1 is GTSNPN and CDR2 SVGIG (reference sequence). The CDR3 DNA reads TGTGCCTGGAGCGATGACCTCCGGGACAGGGGCGGGTATGGCTACACCTTC. Its protein is CAWSDDLRDRGGYGYTF.

The chain employs TRBV28 and TRBJ2-7, with TRBD1 matching over 10 bases. The CDR3 runs 16 residues. The germline V gene encodes CDR1 MDHEN and CDR2 SYDVKM. J lost 2 bases, V lost 3 bases, and 7 bases had no gene match. This CDR3 is CASSFMTGTGAYEQYF. The CDR3, as DNA: TGTGCCAGCAGTTTCATGACCGGGACAGGGGCCTACGAGCAGTACTTC.

The chain has TRBV9 and TRBJ2-5; D remains ambiguous. CDR3 length: 14 amino acids. The V and J ends lost 0 bases and 3 bases respectively, with 9 bases between them. Germline V gene sequence: CDR1 SGDLS, CDR2 YYNGEE. This CDR3 is CASSVDTTEETQYF. Here the CDR3 DNA reads TGTGCCAGCAGCGTAGATACCACTGAAGAGACCCAGTACTTC.

The table lists this clone with a count of one. The chain is built from TRBV14 and TRBJ1-6; 9 positions match TRBD1. The CDR3 is made up of 19 amino acids. Germline-derived CDR1 and CDR2 are SGHDN and FVKESK. V lost 4 bases and J lost 8; bases outside the gene matches: 18. CDR3 nucleotide sequence: TGTGCCAGCAGCCTTTTTCATGAAGGACAGGGGTGGGAGTATTCACCCCTCCACTTT. This sequence encodes CASSLFHEGQGWEYSPLHF.

This chain connects TRBV16 to TRBJ1-1; no reliable D call. The germline CDR1 and CDR2 sequences are KGHSY and FQNENV. With 5 bases removed from V and 0 bases from J, the gap between germline ends came to 13 bases. The CDR3 sequence is 15 residues long. The chain's CDR3 is CASSFSQELNTEAFF. In DNA, the CDR3 is TGTGCCAGCAGCTTCTCTCAGGAACTGAACACTGAAGCTTTCTTT.

The rearrangement uses TRBV5-6 and TRBJ1-3; D gene unclear. The CDR3 contains 15 residues. V shed 1 base and J shed 0 bases, with 8 bases lying between them. CDR1 is SGHDT and CDR2 is YYEEEE in the germline V gene. The CDR3 sequence is CASSLTEHSGNTIYF. The CDR3 coding sequence is TGTGCCAGCAGCTTGACGGAGCACTCTGGAAACACCATATATTTT.

The chain has TRBV2 and TRBJ1-1, with a tentative D call TRBD1 (5 bases). This CDR3 spans 18 amino acids. Germline-derived CDR1 and CDR2 are SNHLY and FYNNEI. V shed 2 bases and J shed 0 bases, with 19 bases lying between them. CDR3 bases: TGTGCCAGCAGTGAAAGGCCAGGGCAGAGAACCTTGAACACTGAAGCTTTCTTT. This translates into CASSERPGQRTLNTEAFF.

This chain links TRBV6-5 with TRBJ1-1; D gene ambiguous. The CDR3 has 13 residues. Trimming cost V 4 bases and J 0 bases, with 6 bases left between them. Germline V gene data show CDR1 as MNHEY and CDR2 as SVGAGI. The CDR3 spells CASSSQMNTEAFF. In DNA, the CDR3 is TGTGCCAGCAGTTCGCAGATGAACACTGAAGCTTTCTTT.

V usage is TRBV7-6 and J usage is TRBJ1-3; no clear D gene. The CDR3 contains 16 residues. In germline, CDR1 is SGHVS, CDR2 FNYEAQ. Between the trimmed V and J ends, which lost 5 bases and 2 bases, there was a span of 16 bases. CDR3 residues: CASSPRAGGTGNTIYF. The CDR3 region has the DNA TGTGCCAGCAGCCCCCGGGCGGGTGGTACTGGAAACACCATATATTTT. Full variable domain (outside the CDR3, taken from reference TRBV7-6 and TRBJ1-3): GAGVSQSPRYKVTKRGQDVALRCDPISGHVSLYWYRQALGQGPEFLTYFNYEAQQDKSGLPNDRFSAERPEGSISTLTIQRTEQRDSAMYRCASSPRAGGTGNTIYFGEGSWLTVV.

This chain joins TRBV29-1 and TRBJ2-2; TRBD2 agrees at 7 bases. The CDR3 has 15 amino acids. Germline CDR1 SQVTM, CDR2 ANQGSEA. Unmatched junction bases numbered 10, after V lost 5 bases and J lost 4 bases. The CDR3: CSVSQLPGGTGELFF. The CDR3 DNA reads as TGCAGCGTTTCCCAGCTACCGGGAGGCACCGGGGAGCTGTTTTTT.

V usage is TRBV28 and J usage is TRBJ1-5, with 7 bases lining up with TRBD1. Germline V CDR1 and CDR2: MDHEN, SYDVKM. This CDR3 is 16 amino acids long. V trimming: 6 bases; J trimming: 9 bases; junction bases outside the gene matches: 17. The CDR3 sequence is CASSAADRAPLSPQHF. Here the CDR3 DNA reads TGTGCCAGCAGCGCTGCCGACAGGGCCCCGTTATCGCCCCAGCATTTT.

V and J are TRBV19 and TRBJ1-1; D is uncertain. V lost 6 bases and J lost 2, with 13 bases in between. Germline values: CDR1 LNHDA, CDR2 SQIVND (reference sequence). The CDR3 has 14 amino acids. The CDR3 spells CASSRNTRNTEAFF. The DNA for the CDR3 is TGTGCCAGTAGCAGAAACACCCGAAACACTGAAGCTTTCTTT. The full variable domain, in which reference TRBV19 and TRBJ1-1 provide the parts outside the CDR3, is DGGITQSPKYLFRKEGQNVTLSCEQNLNHDAMYWYRQDPGQGLRLIYYSQIVNDFQKGDIAEGYSVSREKKESFPLTVTSAQKNPTAFYLCASSRNTRNTEAFFGQGTRLTVV.